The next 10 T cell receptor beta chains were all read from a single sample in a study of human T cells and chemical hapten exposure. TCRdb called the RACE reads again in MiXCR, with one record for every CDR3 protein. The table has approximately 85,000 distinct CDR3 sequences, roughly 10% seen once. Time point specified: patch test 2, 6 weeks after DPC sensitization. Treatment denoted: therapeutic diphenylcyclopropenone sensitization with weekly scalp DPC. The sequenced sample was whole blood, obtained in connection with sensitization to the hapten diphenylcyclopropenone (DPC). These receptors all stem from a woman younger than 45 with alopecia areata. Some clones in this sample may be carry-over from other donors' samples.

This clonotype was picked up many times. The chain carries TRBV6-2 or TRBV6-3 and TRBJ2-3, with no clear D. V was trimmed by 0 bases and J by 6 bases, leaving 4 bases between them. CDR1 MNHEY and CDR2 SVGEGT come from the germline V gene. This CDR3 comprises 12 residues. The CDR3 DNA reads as TGTGCCAGCAGTTACTCGAAGGATACGCAGTATTTT. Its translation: CASSYSKDTQYF.

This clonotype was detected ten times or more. CDR3 in DNA: TGTGCCAGCAGTTACTCAGTATCCCACAATGAGCAGTTCTTC. Translated: CASSYSVSHNEQFF. This sequence joins TRBV6-2 or TRBV6-3 and TRBJ2-1; D is unresolved. Trimming left V 0 bases short and J 5 bases short, with 8 bases between. The CDR3 is 14 amino acids. The germline V gene has CDR1 MNHEY and CDR2 SVGEGT.

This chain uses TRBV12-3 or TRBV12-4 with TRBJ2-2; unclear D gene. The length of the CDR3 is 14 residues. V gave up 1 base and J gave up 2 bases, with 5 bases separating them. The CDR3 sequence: CASSLVSNTGELFF. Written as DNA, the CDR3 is TGTGCCAGCAGTTTAGTGTCCAACACCGGGGAGCTGTTTTTT.

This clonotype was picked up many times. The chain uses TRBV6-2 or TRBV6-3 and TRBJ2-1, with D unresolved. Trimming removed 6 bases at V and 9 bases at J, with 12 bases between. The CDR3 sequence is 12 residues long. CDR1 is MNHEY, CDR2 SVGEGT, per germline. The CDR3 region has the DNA TGTGCCAGCAGAGATCCTCCTAGTGAGCAGTTCTTC. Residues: CASRDPPSEQFF.

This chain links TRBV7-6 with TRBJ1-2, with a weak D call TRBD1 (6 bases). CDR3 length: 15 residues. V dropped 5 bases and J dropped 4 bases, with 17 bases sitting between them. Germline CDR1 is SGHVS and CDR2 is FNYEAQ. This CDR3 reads CASSPLPGAIYGYTF. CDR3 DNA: TGTGCCAGCAGCCCCCTCCCAGGGGCAATCTATGGCTACACCTTC. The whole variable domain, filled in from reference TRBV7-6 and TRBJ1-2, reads GAGVSQSPRYKVTKRGQDVALRCDPISGHVSLYWYRQALGQGPEFLTYFNYEAQQDKSGLPNDRFSAERPEGSISTLTIQRTEQRDSAMYRCASSPLPGAIYGYTFGSGTRLTVV.

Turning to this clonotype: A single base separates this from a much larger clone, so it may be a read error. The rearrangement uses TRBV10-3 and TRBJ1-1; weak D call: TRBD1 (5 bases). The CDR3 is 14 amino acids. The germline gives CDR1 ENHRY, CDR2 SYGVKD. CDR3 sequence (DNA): TGTGTCATCAGTGAGTGGCAGGGGAACACTGAAGCTTTCTTT. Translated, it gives CVISEWQGNTEAFF.

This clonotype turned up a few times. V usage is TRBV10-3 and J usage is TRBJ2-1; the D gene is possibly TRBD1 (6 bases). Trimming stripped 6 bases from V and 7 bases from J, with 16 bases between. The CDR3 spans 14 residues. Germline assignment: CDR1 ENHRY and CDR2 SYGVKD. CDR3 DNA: TGTGCCATCAGCGGGACAAGCCCGGTGAATGAGCAGTTCTTC. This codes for CAISGTSPVNEQFF.

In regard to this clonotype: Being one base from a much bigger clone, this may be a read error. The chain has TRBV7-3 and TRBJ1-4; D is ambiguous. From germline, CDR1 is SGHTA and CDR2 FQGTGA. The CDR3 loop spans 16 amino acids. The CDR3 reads CARSLDGPATNEKLFF. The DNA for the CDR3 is TGTGCCAGAAGCTTAGACGGCCCTGCAACTAATGAAAAACTGTTTTTT.

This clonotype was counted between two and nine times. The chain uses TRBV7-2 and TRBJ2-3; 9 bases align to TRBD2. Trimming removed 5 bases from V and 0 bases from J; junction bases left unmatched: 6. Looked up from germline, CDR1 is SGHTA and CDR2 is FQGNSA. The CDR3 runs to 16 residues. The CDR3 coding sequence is TGTGCCAGCAGCCCGCTAGCGGGAATGAGCACAGATACGCAGTATTTT. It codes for CASSPLAGMSTDTQYF.

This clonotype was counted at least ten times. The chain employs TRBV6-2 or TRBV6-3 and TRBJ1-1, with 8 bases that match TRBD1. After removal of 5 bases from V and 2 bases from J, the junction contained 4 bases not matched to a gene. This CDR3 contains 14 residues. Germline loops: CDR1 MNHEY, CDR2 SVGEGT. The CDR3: CASSPGQDNTEAFF. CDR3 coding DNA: TGTGCCAGCAGTCCGGGACAGGATAACACTGAAGCTTTCTTT.